This TCR beta chain emerged from a study of Ad26.COV2.S vaccination and SARS-CoV-2 variants. Sample treatment: approximately 18 received Ad26.COV2.S at low or high dose, single or two shots; 5 received placebo; per-sample allocation not given. Specimen acquisition occurred on day 63 following the initial vaccine or placebo injection. Expressing Wuhan-strain SARS-CoV-2 spike, an Ad26 vector served as the vaccine. This CDR3 spans 13 amino acids. Trimming left V 3 bases short and J 7 bases short, with 16 bases between. CDR1 and CDR2 (germline): DFQATT, SNEGSKA (reference sequence). Clones were sequenced by immunoSEQ multiplex PCR, and TCRdb holds only the in-frame ones, with some missing. The sample consists of nearly 400,000 clones, about 91% of them appearing once.

This TCR was sampled from a person between 18 and 59 years old who received the Ad26.COV2.S COVID-19 vaccine or a placebo. Sequenced here: peripheral blood, sampled in a trial of Ad26.COV2.S vaccine versus placebo. The rearrangement uses TRBV20-1 and TRBJ2-7; a possible D gene is TRBD2 (5 bases). CDR3 loop: CSASLLVTGEQYF. DNA of the CDR3: TGCAGTGCTAGTCTACTAGTCACGGGGGAGCAGTACTTC.